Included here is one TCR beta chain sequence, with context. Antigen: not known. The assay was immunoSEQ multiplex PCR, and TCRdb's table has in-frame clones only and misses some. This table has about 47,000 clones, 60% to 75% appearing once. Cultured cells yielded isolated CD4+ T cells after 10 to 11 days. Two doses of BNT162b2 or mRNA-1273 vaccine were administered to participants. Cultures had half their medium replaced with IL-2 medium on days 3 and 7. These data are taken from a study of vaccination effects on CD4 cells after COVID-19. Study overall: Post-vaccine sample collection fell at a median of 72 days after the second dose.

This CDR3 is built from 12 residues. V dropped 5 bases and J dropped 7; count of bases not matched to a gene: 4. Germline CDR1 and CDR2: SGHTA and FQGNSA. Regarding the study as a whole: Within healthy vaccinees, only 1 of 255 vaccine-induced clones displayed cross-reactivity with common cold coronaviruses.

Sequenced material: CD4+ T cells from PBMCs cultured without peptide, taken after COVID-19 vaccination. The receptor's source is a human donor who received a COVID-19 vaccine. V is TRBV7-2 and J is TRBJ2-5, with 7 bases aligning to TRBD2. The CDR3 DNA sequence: TGTGCCAGCAGCGATAGCGGGTGGACCCAGTACTTC. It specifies CASSDSGWTQYF.